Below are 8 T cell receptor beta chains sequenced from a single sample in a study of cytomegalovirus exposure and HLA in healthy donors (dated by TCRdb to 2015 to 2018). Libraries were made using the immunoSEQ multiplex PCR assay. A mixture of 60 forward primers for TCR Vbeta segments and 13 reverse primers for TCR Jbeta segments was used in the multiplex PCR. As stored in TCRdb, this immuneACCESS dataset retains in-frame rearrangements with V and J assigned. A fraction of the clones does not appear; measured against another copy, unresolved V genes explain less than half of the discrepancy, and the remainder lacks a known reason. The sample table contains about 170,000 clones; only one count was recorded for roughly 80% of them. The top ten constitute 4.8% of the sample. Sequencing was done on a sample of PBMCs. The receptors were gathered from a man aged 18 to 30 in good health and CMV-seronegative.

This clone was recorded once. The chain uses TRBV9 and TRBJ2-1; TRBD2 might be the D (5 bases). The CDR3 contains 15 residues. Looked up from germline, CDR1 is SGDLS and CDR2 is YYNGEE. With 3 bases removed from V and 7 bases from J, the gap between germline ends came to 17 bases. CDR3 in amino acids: CASSEVRTGKNEQFF. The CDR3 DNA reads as TGTGCCAGCAGCGAGGTCAGGACGGGAAAAAATGAGCAGTTCTTC.

CDR3 sequence: CASSAEDWAYNEQFF. In DNA, the CDR3 is TGTGCCAGCAGCGCGGAGGACTGGGCCTACAATGAGCAGTTCTTC. The V and J genes are TRBV9 and TRBJ2-1; D is possibly TRBD2 (5 bases). This CDR3 spans 15 amino acids. Per germline, CDR1 SGDLS and CDR2 YYNGEE. Trimming shortened V by 3 bases and J by 2 bases, and 12 bases separated the two germline ends.

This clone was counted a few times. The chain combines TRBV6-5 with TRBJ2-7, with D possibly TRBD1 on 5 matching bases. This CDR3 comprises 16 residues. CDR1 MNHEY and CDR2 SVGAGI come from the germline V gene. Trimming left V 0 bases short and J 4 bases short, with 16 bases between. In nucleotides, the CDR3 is TGTGCCAGCAGTTACTCGAAAGGGGTCGAGACTTACGAGCAGTACTTC. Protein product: CASSYSKGVETYEQYF.

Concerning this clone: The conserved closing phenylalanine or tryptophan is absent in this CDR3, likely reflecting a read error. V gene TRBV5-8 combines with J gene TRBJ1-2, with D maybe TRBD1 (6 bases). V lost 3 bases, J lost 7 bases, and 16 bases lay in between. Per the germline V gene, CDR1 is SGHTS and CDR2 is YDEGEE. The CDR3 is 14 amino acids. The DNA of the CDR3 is TGTGCCAGCAGCTACAGCCAGGGGTTACCTGGCTACACCCTC. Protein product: CASSYSQGLPGYTL.

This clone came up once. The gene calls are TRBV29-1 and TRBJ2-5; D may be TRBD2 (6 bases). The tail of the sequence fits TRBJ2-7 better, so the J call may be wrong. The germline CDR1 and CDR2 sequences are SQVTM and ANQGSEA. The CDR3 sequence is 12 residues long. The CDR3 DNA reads TGCAGCGTTTCGGGGGTCGACTTCGAGCAGTACTTC. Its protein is CSVSGVDFEQYF.

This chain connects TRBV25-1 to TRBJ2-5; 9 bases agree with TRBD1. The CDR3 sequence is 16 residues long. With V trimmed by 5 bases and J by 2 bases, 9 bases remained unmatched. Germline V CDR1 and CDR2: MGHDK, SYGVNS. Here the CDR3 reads CASSPRTGAGQETQYF. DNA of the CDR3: TGTGCCAGCAGTCCGCGGACAGGGGCAGGGCAAGAGACCCAGTACTTC.

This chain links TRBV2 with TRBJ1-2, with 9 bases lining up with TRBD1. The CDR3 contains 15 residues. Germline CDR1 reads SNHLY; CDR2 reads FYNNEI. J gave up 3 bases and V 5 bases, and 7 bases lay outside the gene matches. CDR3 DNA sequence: TGTGCCAGCAGTAATACAGGGGGCTCGGACTATGGCTACACCTTC. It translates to CASSNTGGSDYGYTF.

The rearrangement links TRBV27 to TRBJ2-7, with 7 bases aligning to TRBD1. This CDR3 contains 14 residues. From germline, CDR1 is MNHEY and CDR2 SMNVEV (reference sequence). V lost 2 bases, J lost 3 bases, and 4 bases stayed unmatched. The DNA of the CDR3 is TGTGCCAGCAGTTTAAGGGGGCCTAGCTACGAGCAGTACTTC. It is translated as CASSLRGPSYEQYF.